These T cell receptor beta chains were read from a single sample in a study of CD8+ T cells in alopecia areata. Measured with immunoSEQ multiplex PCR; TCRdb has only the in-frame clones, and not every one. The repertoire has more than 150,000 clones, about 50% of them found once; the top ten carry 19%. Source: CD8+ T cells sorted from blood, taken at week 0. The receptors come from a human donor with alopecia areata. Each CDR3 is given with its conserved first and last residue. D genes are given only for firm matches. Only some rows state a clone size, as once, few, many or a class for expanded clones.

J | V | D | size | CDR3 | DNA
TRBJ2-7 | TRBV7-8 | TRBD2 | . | CASSLGLAGTSYEQYF | TGTGCCAGCAGCCTAGGACTAGCGGGGACCTCCTACGAGCAGTACTTC
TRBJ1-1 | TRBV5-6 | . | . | CASSLESRNTEAFF | TGTGCCAGCAGCTTGGAATCTAGGAACACTGAAGCTTTCTTT
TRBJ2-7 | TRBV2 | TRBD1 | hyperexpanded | CASSARLGQGEGYEQYF | TGTGCCAGCAGCGCGAGGCTTGGACAGGGGGAGGGCTACGAGCAGTACTTC
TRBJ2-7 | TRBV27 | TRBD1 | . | CASSFGQGIEQYF | TGTGCCAGCAGTTTCGGACAGGGGATTGAGCAGTACTTC
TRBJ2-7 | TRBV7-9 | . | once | CASSIGSGTSYEQYF | TGTGCCAGCAGCATAGGATCGGGCACCTCCTACGAGCAGTACTTC
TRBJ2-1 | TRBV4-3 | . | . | CASSQAPQAQTGSYNEQFF | TGCGCCAGCAGCCAAGCTCCTCAGGCACAGACGGGCTCCTACAATGAGCAGTTCTTC
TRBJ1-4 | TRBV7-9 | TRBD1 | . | CASSSTGARSTNEKLFF | TGTGCCAGCAGCTCGACAGGGGCTCGTAGCACTAATGAAAAACTGTTTTTT
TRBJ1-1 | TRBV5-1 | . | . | CASSLGAASRNTEAFF | TGCGCCAGCAGCTTGGGGGCAGCAAGCAGGAACACTGAAGCTTTCTTT
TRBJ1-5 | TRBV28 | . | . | CASSPIGFSNQPQHF | TGTGCCAGCAGTCCCATTGGATTTAGCAATCAGCCCCAGCATTTT
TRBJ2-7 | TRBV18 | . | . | CASSPPDGYEQYF | TGTGCCAGCTCACCACCGGACGGCTACGAGCAGTACTTC
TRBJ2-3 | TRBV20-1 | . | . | CSAASVGTQYF | TGCAGTGCTGCCAGTGTGGGTACGCAGTATTTT
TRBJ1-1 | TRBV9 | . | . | CASSVVQGGTEAFF | TGTGCCAGCAGCGTAGTCCAGGGTGGGACTGAAGCTTTCTTT
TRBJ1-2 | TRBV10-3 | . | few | CAISEFRDPGGGYGYTF | TGTGCCATCAGTGAGTTCCGGGACCCAGGTGGCGGGTATGGCTACACCTTC
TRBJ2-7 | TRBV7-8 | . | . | CASSPSTGRTNEQYF | TGTGCCAGCAGCCCCTCCACAGGGAGGACCAACGAGCAGTACTTC
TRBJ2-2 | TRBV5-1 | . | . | CASSSGTSNTGELFF | TGCGCCAGCAGCTCCGGGACATCGAACACCGGGGAGCTGTTTTTT
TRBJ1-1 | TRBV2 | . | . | CASRSGNTEAFF | TGTGCCAGCAGGTCGGGGAACACTGAAGCTTTCTTT
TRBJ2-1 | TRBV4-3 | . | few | CASSQDSLSSDEQFF | TGCGCCAGCAGCCAAGATTCCCTATCGTCCGATGAGCAGTTCTTC
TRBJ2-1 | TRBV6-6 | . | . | CASGRPEFF | TGTGCCAGCGGCCGGCCCGAGTTCTTC